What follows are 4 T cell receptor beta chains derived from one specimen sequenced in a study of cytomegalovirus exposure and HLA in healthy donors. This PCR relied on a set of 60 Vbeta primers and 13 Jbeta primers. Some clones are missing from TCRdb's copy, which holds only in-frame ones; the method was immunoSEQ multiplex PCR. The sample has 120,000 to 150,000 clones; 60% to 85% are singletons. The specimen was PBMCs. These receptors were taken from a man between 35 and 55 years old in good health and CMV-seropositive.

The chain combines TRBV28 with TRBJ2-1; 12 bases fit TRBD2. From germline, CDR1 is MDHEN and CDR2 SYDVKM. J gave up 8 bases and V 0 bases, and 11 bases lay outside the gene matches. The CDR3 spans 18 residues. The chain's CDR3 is CASSLWDLAGGPGDEQFF. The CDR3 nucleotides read TGTGCCAGCAGTTTATGGGACCTAGCGGGAGGGCCGGGTGATGAGCAGTTCTTC.

CDR3: CASSPRAGEQYF. The CDR3 DNA reads as TGTGCCAGCTCACCAAGGGCGGGCGAGCAGTACTTC. The chain uses TRBV18 and TRBJ2-7; TRBD2 is a possible D gene (5 bases). Trimming cost V 2 bases and J 6 bases, with 8 bases left between them. This CDR3 spans 12 amino acids. Germline V gives CDR1 KGHSH, CDR2 LQKENI.

The CDR3 DNA follows: TGTGCCAGTAGTCGCGCGGGGGATTACAATGAGCAGTTCTTC. It specifies CASSRAGDYNEQFF. The chain couples TRBV19 to TRBJ2-1; 7 bases line up with TRBD2. The V and J ends lost 5 bases and 4 bases, in that order; junction bases with no gene match: 5. The CDR3 length is 14 residues. Germline V gene data show CDR1 as LNHDA and CDR2 as SQIVND (reference sequence). Supplemented by reference TRBV19 and TRBJ2-1, the full variable domain reads DGGITQSPKYLFRKEGQNVTLSCEQNLNHDAMYWYRQDPGQGLRLIYYSQIVNDFQKGDIAEGYSVSREKKESFPLTVTSAQKNPTAFYLCASSRAGDYNEQFFGPGTRLTVL.

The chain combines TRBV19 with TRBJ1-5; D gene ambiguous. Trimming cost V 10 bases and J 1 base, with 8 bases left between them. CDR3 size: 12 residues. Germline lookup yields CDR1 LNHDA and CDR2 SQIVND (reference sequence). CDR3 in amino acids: CAIGGSNQPQHF. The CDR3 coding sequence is TGTGCCATAGGAGGCAGCAATCAGCCCCAGCATTTT.